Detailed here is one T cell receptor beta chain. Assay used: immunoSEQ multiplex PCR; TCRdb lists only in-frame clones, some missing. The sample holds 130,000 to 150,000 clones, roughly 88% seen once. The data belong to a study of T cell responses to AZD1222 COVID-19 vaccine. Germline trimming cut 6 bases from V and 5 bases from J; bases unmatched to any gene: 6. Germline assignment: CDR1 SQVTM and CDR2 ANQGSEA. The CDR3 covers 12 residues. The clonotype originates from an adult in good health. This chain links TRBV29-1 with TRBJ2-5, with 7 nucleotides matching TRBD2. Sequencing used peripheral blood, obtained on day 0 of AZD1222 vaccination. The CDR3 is CSVRTRKETQYF. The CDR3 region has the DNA TGCAGCGTCCGGACTAGAAAGGAGACCCAGTACTTC.